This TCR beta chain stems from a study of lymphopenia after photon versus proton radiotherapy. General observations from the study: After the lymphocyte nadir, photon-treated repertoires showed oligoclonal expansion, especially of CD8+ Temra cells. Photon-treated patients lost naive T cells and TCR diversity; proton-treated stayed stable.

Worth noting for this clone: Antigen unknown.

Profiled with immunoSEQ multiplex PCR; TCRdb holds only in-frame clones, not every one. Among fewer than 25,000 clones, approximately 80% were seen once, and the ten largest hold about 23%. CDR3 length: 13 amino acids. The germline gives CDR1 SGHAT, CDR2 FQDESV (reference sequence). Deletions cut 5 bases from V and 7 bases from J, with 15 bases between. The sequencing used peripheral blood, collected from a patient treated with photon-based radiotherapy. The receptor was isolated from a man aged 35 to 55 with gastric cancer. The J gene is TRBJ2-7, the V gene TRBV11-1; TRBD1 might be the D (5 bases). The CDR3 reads CASSMRQSGEQYF. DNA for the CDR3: TGTGCCAGCAGCATGCGACAGAGTGGAGAGCAGTACTTC.